The rows below give T cell receptor beta chains drawn from one sample of a study of TIL therapy for anti-PD-1-resistant metastatic lung cancer. The table came from immunoSEQ multiplex PCR; TCRdb's copy has only in-frame clones and leaves some out. The table lists fewer than 60,000 clones, 80% to 90% of them singletons. Sample: blood, taken at baseline. All receptors come from a person aged 25 to 80 with non-small cell lung cancer. CDR3s include the opening cysteine and the closing phenylalanine or tryptophan. Each record gives: clone size, D gene, V gene, J gene, CDR3 protein, CDR3 DNA. D genes are given only for firm matches. The listing skips clone size in some rows; elsewhere it reads once, few, many or a size class.

NA,NA,TRBV5-1,TRBJ2-7,CASSLVPGDRELYEQYF,TGCGCCAGCAGCTTGGTTCCGGGGGACAGAGAATTATACGAGCAGTACTTC
NA,NA,TRBV15,TRBJ2-2,CATSRDRRDTRVGELFF,TGTGCCACCAGCAGAGATCGCCGGGACACCCGGGTCGGGGAGCTGTTTTTT
NA,NA,TRBV30,TRBJ2-5,CAWSGLGETQYF,TGTGCCTGGAGTGGGCTCGGGGAGACCCAGTACTTC
NA,TRBD1,TRBV11-2,TRBJ1-2,CASSLEQGFGYTF,TGTGCCAGCAGCTTAGAACAGGGGTTCGGCTACACCTTC
NA,NA,TRBV2,TRBJ2-7,CASKGMPVLAKHPYEQYF,TGTGCCAGCAAGGGGATGCCCGTTTTGGCTAAACACCCCTACGAGCAGTACTTC
NA,NA,TRBV6-1,TRBJ2-5,CASRAGSQETQYF,TGTGCCAGCAGAGCTGGGTCCCAAGAGACCCAGTACTTC
NA,NA,TRBV28,TRBJ1-4,CASSSPSEKLFF,TGTGCCAGCAGCTCCCCCAGCGAAAAACTGTTTTTT
NA,NA,TRBV5-1,TRBJ1-1,CASSLAGITEAFF,TGCGCCAGCAGCTTAGCAGGGATCACTGAAGCTTTCTTT
NA,TRBD2,TRBV14,TRBJ2-1,CASSPSRLAGVNEQFF,TGTGCCAGCAGCCCTAGTAGGCTAGCGGGAGTAAATGAGCAGTTCTTC
few,NA,TRBV3-1/TRBV3-2,TRBJ1-4,CASSQAGGPGNEKLFF,TGTGCCAGCAGCCAAGCGGGGGGCCCGGGTAATGAAAAACTGTTTTTT